This T cell receptor (beta chain) was found in a study of blood T cell repertoires in COVID-19 (dated by TCRdb to the early 2020s). A note on the overall study: Samples covering the acute and convalescent phases of COVID-19 were provided by collaborators in the United States, Italy and Spain. Nearly every sample came with metadata listing a de-identified subject ID, COVID-19 status, age in years and sex. Where HLA class I and class II types were available, the types were taken from metadata supplied by the sample provider, not from assay-based typing. The repertoires were released in a freely available public database meant as a resource for research on the immune response to SARS-CoV-2. The prospective study material was composed of cDNA or gDNA derived from T cells, B-cell-depleted T cells, or PBMCs. The samples were drawn from two sources: the first 160 participants of the ongoing ImmuneRACE study, and over 1,000 subjects contributed by 6 global collaborators. Deeply sampled blood TCRbeta repertoires from subjects exposed to, actively infected with, or recovered from COVID-19 were included in the dataset. Study-wide findings and limitations: The quantity of clinical and demographic metadata differed by source and by participant and was supplied without curation.

From the cysteine up to the phenylalanine, the CDR3 has a length of 14 residues. The retained sequence is limited to the CDR3, 42 bases, with the frame set at the first base. In the germline V gene, CDR1 corresponds to KGHSH and CDR2 to LQKENI. Cut back by 2 bases and 0 bases, the V and J ends lie 8 bases apart. TCRbeta CDR3 regions were amplified from genomic DNA using the immunoSEQ Assay, a bias-controlled multiplex PCR. The study's own analysis went as follows. The number of nucleated cells in each sample was estimated by amplification of reference gene primers within the assay. Sequence reads were collapsed and filtered to measure the absolute abundance of every unique TCRbeta CDR3 rearrangement. For each sample, productive Simpson clonality was calculated by taking the square root of Simpson's diversity index across productive rearrangements. The clones in this table, taken by TCRdb from immuneACCESS, are in-frame only. Not every clone is retained; where verified, under half of the shortfall comes from an unresolved V gene, and the cause of the rest is unknown. The D gene and trimming were derived from the DNA, and the V and J assignments and clone size from that table. This sample gives about 170,000 clones in total; about 86% of them show up just once. The top ten hold 7% to 7.5% of the sample.

Collaborating institutions collected whole blood in K2EDTA tubes following their own protocols. Collaborator samples were shipped for TCRbeta analysis as frozen whole blood, isolated PBMCs, or DNA extracted from either sample type. About this clone: Its binding antigen is unknown. Per-nucleotide qualities are absent, and no much larger clonotype sits a single base away.

The chain couples TRBV18 to TRBJ2-7; TRBD2 is a weak D gene call, 5 bases matching. The receptor comes from an elderly woman in a cohort sampled during active or convalescent COVID-19. The sample was peripheral blood. CDR3 sequence: CASSPGLSSYEQYF. The DNA sequence is TGTGCCAGCTCACCAGGACTGAGCTCCTACGAGCAGTACTTC.